Shown below are 29 T cell receptor beta chains from a single sample sequenced in a study of T-cell reconstitution after alpha-beta-depleted transplantation in children. The TCRbeta library was prepared with unique molecular identifiers. TCRdb recomputed calls from the PCR reads with MiXCR, one row per CDR3 protein. The table lists some 200,000 distinct CDR3 sequences, roughly 10% of them singletons. This specimen consisted of PBMCs from the stem cell graft donor, obtained from the stem cell graft. Every receptor here comes from a human donor who donated a stem cell graft to a child with acute lymphoblastic leukemia.

The sample holds many counts of this clonotype. This rearrangement joins TRBV7-9 to TRBJ2-5, with D unresolved. Trimming cost V 5 bases and J 7 bases, with 11 bases left between them. The CDR3 sequence is 12 residues long. Per the germline V gene, CDR1 is SEHNR and CDR2 is FQNEAQ (reference sequence). The CDR3 sequence is CASSPTGWTQYF. In DNA form, the CDR3 reads TGTGCCAGCAGCCCCACCGGGTGGACCCAGTACTTC. Combining the CDR3 with reference TRBV7-9 and TRBJ2-5 gives the whole variable domain DTGVSQNPRHKITKRGQNVTFRCDPISEHNRLYWYRQTLGQGPEFLTYFQNEAQLEKSRLLSDRFSAERPKGSFSTLEIQRTEQGDSAMYLCASSPTGWTQYFGPGTRLLVL.

There are a few counts of this clonotype. The chain recombines TRBV24-1 with TRBJ2-2; D is undetermined. In germline, CDR1 is KGHDR, CDR2 SFDVKD. The CDR3 extends over 13 amino acids. The germline V and J ends were trimmed by 3 bases and 4 bases, with 5 bases remaining between them. CDR3 residues: CATSDGITGELFF. CDR3 nucleotides: TGTGCCACCAGTGATGGGATCACCGGGGAGCTGTTTTTT.

This clonotype has at least ten counts. This chain links TRBV7-8 with TRBJ2-1, with D tentatively TRBD1 or TRBD2 (5 bases each). V lost 1 base to trimming and J lost 13 bases, with 14 bases between them. Germline V gives CDR1 SGHVS, CDR2 FQNEAQ. CDR3 length: 13 residues. CDR3 nucleotide sequence: TGTGCCAGCAGCTTAGAGAGACCCGGGGACCAGTTCTTC. This sequence encodes CASSLERPGDQFF. Together with reference TRBV7-8 and TRBJ2-1, the CDR3 gives the full variable domain: GAGVSQSPRYKVAKRGQDVALRCDPISGHVSLFWYQQALGQGPEFLTYFQNEAQLDKSGLPSDRFFAERPEGSVSTLKIQRTQQEDSAVYLCASSLERPGDQFFGPGTRLTVL.

This sequence joins TRBV7-9 and TRBJ1-2, with 7 bases identical to TRBD1. The trim removed 4 bases at V and 2 bases at J, leaving 10 bases unmatched. The CDR3 contains 16 residues. Germline CDR1 reads SEHNR; CDR2 reads FQNEAQ (reference sequence). The CDR3 DNA sequence: TGTGCCAGCAGCTCCTATACAGGGGAAAGGAACTATGGCTACACCTTC. Translated: CASSSYTGERNYGYTF.

This clonotype came up many times. Here the CDR3 reads CASSYAGGNSYNEQFF. The CDR3 DNA reads TGTGCCAGCAGTTACGCGGGGGGCAATTCCTACAATGAGCAGTTCTTC. The chain is built from TRBV6-5 and TRBJ2-1; 8 nucleotides match TRBD2. J gave up 1 base and V 2 bases, and 4 bases lay outside the gene matches. The length of the CDR3 is 16 residues. The germline V gene has CDR1 MNHEY and CDR2 SVGAGI.

With respect to this clonotype: This sequence may be a read error, since a much larger clone differs from it by one base. The J gene is TRBJ1-3, the V gene TRBV6-2 or TRBV6-3; tentative D call: TRBD1 (5 bases). CDR3 size: 16 residues. Between the trimmed V and J ends, which lost 2 bases and 1 base, there was a span of 12 bases. CDR1 is MNHEY and CDR2 is SVGEGT in the germline V gene. This chain's CDR3 is CASSYVRGRSGNTIYF. DNA of the CDR3: TGTGCCAGCAGTTACGTGCGGGGGAGATCTGGAAACACCATATATTTT.

The chain couples TRBV27 to TRBJ1-2; the D is unclear. V dropped 4 bases and J dropped 4 bases, with 10 bases sitting between them. The germline gives CDR1 MNHEY, CDR2 SMNVEV (reference sequence). CDR3 length: 13 residues. DNA for the CDR3: TGTGCCAGCAGTTCAAATCAGATCTATGGCTACACCTTC. Translating gives CASSSNQIYGYTF.

The chain links TRBV20-1 to TRBJ2-7; TRBD2 might be the D (7 bases). The CDR3 is made up of 14 amino acids. Trimming took 7 bases from V and 6 from J, leaving 22 bases between them. From germline, CDR1 is DFQATT and CDR2 SNEGSKA (reference sequence). The chain's CDR3 is CSVDSGATPFEQYF. The CDR3 bases are TGCAGTGTGGACAGCGGGGCGACGCCGTTCGAGCAGTACTTC.

The V gene is TRBV6-4, the J gene TRBJ2-3, with D possibly being TRBD1 (6 bases). The ends were cut back, 5 bases at V and 1 base at J, with 13 bases in the middle. CDR1 is MRHNA and CDR2 is SNTAGT in the germline V gene. The CDR3 contains 15 residues. The CDR3: CASSTGNGGTDTQYF. The CDR3 DNA reads as TGTGCCAGCAGTACAGGGAATGGGGGCACAGATACGCAGTATTTT.

This clonotype is classed as medium-sized. The chain is built from TRBV7-6 and TRBJ1-4; 9 bases agree with TRBD1. Germline CDR1 and CDR2: SGHVS and FNYEAQ. The CDR3 length is 14 residues. V lost 3 bases and J lost 9; bases outside the gene matches: 5. The CDR3 sequence: CASSFGTGRQKLFF. CDR3 DNA: TGTGCCAGCAGCTTCGGGACAGGGAGACAAAAACTGTTTTTT.

The V call is TRBV27, the J call TRBJ1-5; D is possibly TRBD1 (6 bases). CDR1 is MNHEY and CDR2 is SMNVEV in the germline V gene (reference sequence). V lost 4 bases and J lost 4, with 11 bases in between. The CDR3 is made up of 14 amino acids. CDR3 nucleotide sequence: TGTGCCAGCAGTTCGACAGGTTGGAATCAGCCCCAGCATTTT. This translates into CASSSTGWNQPQHF.

This clonotype was found many times. This chain uses TRBV24-1 with TRBJ2-5; no clear D gene. V was pared by 1 base and J by 5 bases, with 7 bases between. The CDR3 is 13 residues long. Germline V lookup: CDR1 KGHDR, CDR2 SFDVKD. The CDR3 DNA reads as TGTGCCACCAGTGATTTCTCCGGGGAGACCCAGTACTTC. It codes for CATSDFSGETQYF.

This clonotype was counted ten times or more. The gene calls are TRBV7-9 and TRBJ2-3, with D unresolved. In germline, CDR1 is SEHNR, CDR2 FQNEAQ (reference sequence). The CDR3 is 12 amino acids. V lost 5 bases to trimming and J lost 6 bases, with 9 bases between them. The CDR3 bases are TGTGCCAGCAGCCCCGGCCCCGATACGCAGTATTTT. It translates to CASSPGPDTQYF.

The chain employs TRBV10-3 and TRBJ1-2; TRBD1 is a possible D gene (6 bases). V lost 10 bases and J lost 4, with 19 bases in between. The length of the CDR3 is 14 residues. Germline lookup yields CDR1 ENHRY and CDR2 SYGVKD. CDR3 DNA: TGTGCCACAAGCAGTCAGACAGGAGCCTATGGCTACACCTTC. It encodes CATSSQTGAYGYTF.

There are a few counts of this clonotype. The V gene is TRBV5-1, the J gene TRBJ2-3, with 10 positions matching TRBD1. From germline, CDR1 is SGHRS and CDR2 YFSETQ. J gave up 4 bases and V 3 bases, and 2 bases lay outside the gene matches. The CDR3 length is 14 residues. The chain's CDR3 is CASSWGQGPDTQYF. Here the CDR3 DNA reads TGCGCCAGCAGCTGGGGACAGGGGCCAGATACGCAGTATTTT.

In this sample, this clonotype turned up a few times. The chain uses TRBV30 and TRBJ2-2; tentative D call: TRBD1 (5 bases). The CDR3 is 13 amino acids. Germline loops: CDR1 GTSNPN, CDR2 SVGIG (reference sequence). The V end lost 4 bases, the J end lost 5 bases, and 11 bases lay between the germline ends. The chain's CDR3 is CAWIRQGTGELFF. The CDR3 nucleotides are TGTGCCTGGATTAGGCAGGGAACCGGGGAGCTGTTTTTT.

This clonotype was seen more than once but under ten times. Here the CDR3 reads CASSLAPRHPYEQYF. The DNA for the CDR3 is TGTGCCAGCAGCTTAGCCCCGCGACACCCTTACGAGCAGTACTTC. The chain links TRBV7-2 to TRBJ2-7; D unresolved. Trimming took off 0 bases at V and 4 bases at J, with 13 bases between the two ends. Germline V gene sequence: CDR1 SGHTA, CDR2 FQGNSA. There are 15 residues in the CDR3.

This clonotype came up many times. V gene TRBV5-1 combines with J gene TRBJ2-3; 7 positions match TRBD1. The CDR3 runs to 15 residues. Germline loops: CDR1 SGHRS, CDR2 YFSETQ. V was clipped by 4 bases and J by 2 bases; unmatched bases: 7. The CDR3 DNA is TGCGCCAGCAGCACCACCGGGACAGACACAGATACGCAGTATTTT. Its translation is CASSTTGTDTDTQYF.

Regarding this clonotype: Here the CDR3 omits its conserved ending phenylalanine or tryptophan, so a read error is the likely source. The chain recombines TRBV4-2 with TRBJ1-1, with D uncertain. Trimming took 0 bases from V and 0 from J, leaving 14 bases between them. The CDR3 spans 17 residues. Germline CDR1 is LGHNA and CDR2 is YNFKEQ. The CDR3 sequence is CASSQEYRTEMNTEAFY. CDR3 coding DNA: TGTGCCAGCAGCCAAGAATATCGGACGGAGATGAACACTGAAGCTTTCTAT.

In this sample, this clonotype turned up many times. J is TRBJ1-2 and V is TRBV27; no reliable D call. The ends were cut back, 1 base at V and 2 bases at J, with 11 bases in the middle. CDR3 size: 15 residues. The germline gives CDR1 MNHEY, CDR2 SMNVEV (reference sequence). In DNA, the CDR3 is TGTGCCAGCAGTTTATTGGGCCAATTCAACTATGGCTACACCTTC. Translation gives CASSLLGQFNYGYTF.

V usage is TRBV20-1 and J usage is TRBJ1-6; D gene uncertain. CDR1 DFQATT and CDR2 SNEGSKA come from the germline V gene (reference sequence). Trimming cost V 6 bases and J 6 bases, with 12 bases left between them. The CDR3 runs 13 residues. CDR3 DNA sequence: TGCAGTGCACCGGGGAGCAGTAATTCACCCCTCCACTTT. Translating gives CSAPGSSNSPLHF.

The chain employs TRBV6-1 and TRBJ1-2; D is uncertain. CDR3 length equals 13 residues. Germline CDR1 and CDR2: MNHNS and SASEGT. V lost 7 bases, J lost 0 bases, and 9 bases lay in between. CDR3 nucleotide sequence: TGTGCCAGCACGGCGGACGCTAACTATGGCTACACCTTC. Protein: CASTADANYGYTF.

This clonotype was detected only a few times. The chain uses TRBV12-3 or TRBV12-4 and TRBJ1-1; D is unresolved. The CDR3 spans 12 residues. V lost 6 bases, J lost 7 bases, and 12 bases lay in between. The CDR3 loop reads CASSLTTREAFF. CDR3 bases: TGTGCCAGCAGCTTAACGACACGTGAAGCTTTCTTT.

This clonotype came up many times. This rearrangement joins TRBV5-1 to TRBJ2-7; 12 nucleotides line up with TRBD1. The CDR3 length is 14 residues. With V trimmed by 4 bases and J by 5 bases, 4 bases remained unmatched. CDR1 and CDR2 from the germline V gene are SGHRS and YFSETQ. DNA of the CDR3: TGCGCCAGCAGCCAGGGACAGGGGGCGGACGAGCAGTACTTC. This gives the protein CASSQGQGADEQYF.

The chain has TRBV20-1 and TRBJ2-3; 10 nucleotides agree with TRBD2. V lost 0 bases, J lost 3 bases, and 3 bases stayed unmatched. There are 15 residues in the CDR3. Looked up from germline, CDR1 is DFQATT and CDR2 is SNEGSKA (reference sequence). The CDR3: CSARESSGGTDTQYF. CDR3 nucleotide sequence: TGCAGTGCTAGAGAATCTAGCGGGGGAACAGATACGCAGTATTTT.

This clonotype was seen at least ten times. CDR3 DNA: TGTGCCAGCAGCTTGGGACCGCTCGGGCTGTTTTTT. Its protein is CASSLGPLGLFF. The chain couples TRBV7-9 to TRBJ1-4, with a weak D call TRBD1 (5 bases). CDR3 length: 12 amino acids. Germline V CDR1 and CDR2: SEHNR, FQNEAQ (reference sequence). V was clipped by 3 bases and J by 14 bases, with 13 bases between them.

Remarks on this clonotype: Sequence at one end of the junction differs from germline and may be a read error. This chain links TRBV3-1 with TRBJ1-5; D remains ambiguous. Germline-derived CDR1 and CDR2 are LGHDT and YNNKEL (reference sequence). There are 13 residues in the CDR3. Here the CDR3 DNA reads TGTTCCAGCAGCCAAGATCGACTTGGGCCCCAGCATTTT. This encodes CSSSQDRLGPQHF.

Ten or more counts support this clonotype. The chain uses TRBV7-2 and TRBJ2-1, with D possibly TRBD2 on 5 matching bases. Deletions cut 1 base from V and 8 bases from J, with 12 bases between. The CDR3 has 14 amino acids. Germline V lookup: CDR1 SGHTA, CDR2 FQGNSA. CDR3 amino acids: CASSLGMRVDEQFF. The CDR3, as DNA: TGTGCCAGCAGCTTAGGAATGAGGGTCGATGAGCAGTTCTTC.

This clonotype was observed a handful of times. The chain employs TRBV7-2 and TRBJ2-5, with 8 bases identical to TRBD1. The CDR3 has 16 residues. Germline V gene data show CDR1 as SGHTA and CDR2 as FQGNSA. Losses at the gene ends were 1 base for V and 1 base for J; bases not matched to a gene: 5. The CDR3 reads CASSLGLQGVQETQYF. The CDR3 bases are TGTGCCAGCAGCTTAGGTCTACAGGGGGTCCAAGAGACCCAGTACTTC.